Below, 13 T cell receptor beta chains from the same sample are listed, as sequenced in a study of blood T cell repertoires in COVID-19. Assay used: immunoSEQ multiplex PCR; TCRdb lists only in-frame clones, some missing. The sample includes 250,000 to 300,000 clones, approximately 83% seen only once; the top ten take 11%. Sample: peripheral blood. These receptors were obtained from a woman between 65 and 79 years old with acute or convalescent COVID-19.

The chain combines TRBV6-5 with TRBJ1-1; 7 bases match TRBD1. V lost 5 bases to trimming and J lost 4 bases; unmatched junction nucleotides: 4. The CDR3 contains 13 residues. The germline V gene encodes CDR1 MNHEY and CDR2 SVGAGI. CDR3 protein: CASSNRGGTEAFF. CDR3 nucleotide sequence: TGTGCCAGCAGTAACAGGGGCGGCACTGAAGCTTTCTTT.

V usage is TRBV2 and J usage is TRBJ2-6; D unresolved. V was cut by 3 bases and J by 0 bases, with 6 bases left in between. The germline V gene encodes CDR1 SNHLY and CDR2 FYNNEI. CDR3 size: 15 residues. CDR3 nucleotide sequence: TGTGCCAGCAGTGATAGTGCCTCTGGGGCCAACGTCCTGACTTTC. Residues: CASSDSASGANVLTF. Full variable domain (missing parts from reference TRBV2 and TRBJ2-6): EPEVTQTPSHQVTQMGQEVILRCVPISNHLYFYWYRQILGQKVEFLVSFYNNEISEKSEIFDDQFSVERPDGSNFTLKIRSTKLEDSAMYFCASSDSASGANVLTFGAGSRLTVL.

The V gene is TRBV2, the J gene TRBJ1-6; D gene unclear. There are 15 residues in the CDR3. V dropped 3 bases and J dropped 0 bases, with 6 bases sitting between them. The germline CDR1 and CDR2 sequences are SNHLY and FYNNEI. This CDR3 is CASSDRSSYNSPLHF. Here the CDR3 DNA reads TGTGCCAGCAGTGACCGGAGCTCCTATAATTCACCCCTCCACTTT. The complete variable domain, with remaining parts taken from reference TRBV2 and TRBJ1-6, reads EPEVTQTPSHQVTQMGQEVILRCVPISNHLYFYWYRQILGQKVEFLVSFYNNEISEKSEIFDDQFSVERPDGSNFTLKIRSTKLEDSAMYFCASSDRSSYNSPLHFGNGTRLTVT.

The V and J genes are TRBV7-3 and TRBJ1-1, with TRBD1 identical over 7 bases. Germline trimming cut 3 bases from V and 7 bases from J; bases unmatched to any gene: 5. Germline lookup yields CDR1 SGHTA and CDR2 FQGTGA. The CDR3 totals 13 residues. The CDR3 here is CASSLIGQDEAFF. As DNA, the CDR3 is TGTGCCAGCAGCTTGATTGGACAGGATGAAGCTTTCTTT.

The chain joins TRBV11-2 to TRBJ2-7; D is perhaps TRBD2 (6 bases). The V end lost 7 bases, the J end lost 4 bases, and 14 bases lay between the germline ends. CDR1 is SGHAT and CDR2 is FQNNGV in the germline V gene. The CDR3 spans 13 residues. CDR3 region: CASTRDLSYEQYF. The CDR3 coding sequence is TGTGCCAGCACCCGGGACTTATCATACGAGCAGTACTTC.

In this sample, this clone turned up a few times. The chain carries TRBV5-1 and TRBJ2-7, with 7 bases aligning to TRBD1. Trimming removed 4 bases from V and 5 bases from J; junction bases left unmatched: 9. Germline CDR1 and CDR2: SGHRS and YFSETQ. This CDR3 region has 14 residues. The CDR3 DNA reads TGCGCCAGCAGCCCGACAGGGTGGCCCGACGAGCAGTACTTC. Amino acid sequence: CASSPTGWPDEQYF.

This clone showed up just once. The chain has TRBV27 and TRBJ2-7, with TRBD1 matching 8 bases. From germline, CDR1 is MNHEY and CDR2 SMNVEV (reference sequence). J gave up 4 bases and V 2 bases, and 19 bases lay outside the gene matches. This CDR3 has 19 residues. The CDR3 DNA reads TGTGCCAGCAGTTTAGCAGGGACAGGACGCCAGCCCCCGGGTTACGAGCAGTACTTC. This gives the protein CASSLAGTGRQPPGYEQYF.

The chain couples TRBV18 to TRBJ1-1, with D possibly TRBD1 on 6 matching bases. CDR1 is KGHSH and CDR2 is LQKENI in the germline V gene. V lost 6 bases and J 6 bases, leaving 17 bases between the germline ends. This CDR3 is built from 14 residues. CDR3 nucleotide sequence: TGTGCCAGCTCGCAGATAGGGGGTGACCCTGAAGCTTTCTTT. Amino acid sequence: CASSQIGGDPEAFF.

The V and J genes are TRBV14 and TRBJ1-6; possible D gene TRBD1, 5 bases. The CDR3 length is 16 residues. Germline loops: CDR1 SGHDN, CDR2 FVKESK. Trimming took off 0 bases at V and 10 bases at J, with 16 bases between the two ends. The CDR3 DNA reads as TGTGCCAGCAGCCAAGACCGGGGGGGATGGGACTCACCCCTCCACTTT. Its protein product is CASSQDRGGWDSPLHF.

V and J are TRBV11-2 and TRBJ2-1; 9 positions agree with TRBD2. The CDR3 loop spans 18 amino acids. J was trimmed by 6 bases and V by 5 bases; bases with no gene match: 17. Germline CDR1 and CDR2: SGHAT and FQNNGV. CDR3 in amino acids: CASSPAGLAGGRINEQFF. CDR3 nucleotides: TGTGCCAGCAGCCCCGCAGGGTTGGCGGGGGGGCGTATCAATGAGCAGTTCTTC. The entire variable domain, with the rest obtained from reference TRBV11-2 and TRBJ2-1, is as follows: EAGVAQSPRYKIIEKRQSVAFWCNPISGHATLYWYQQILGQGPKLLIQFQNNGVVDDSQLPKDRFSAERLKGVDSTLKIQPAKLEDSAVYLCASSPAGLAGGRINEQFFGPGTRLTVL.

This clone came up once. DNA of the CDR3: TGTGCCAGCATGCTAGCGGGGAGCTACCAAGAGACCCAGTACTTC. Its translation is CASMLAGSYQETQYF. The chain links TRBV6-5 to TRBJ2-5; 9 nucleotides agree with TRBD2. From germline, CDR1 is MNHEY and CDR2 SVGAGI. V gave up 7 bases and J gave up 0 bases; unmatched junction bases: 6. The CDR3 length is 15 residues.

CDR3: CSASRGNYGYTF. CDR3 nucleotides: TGCAGTGCTAGTAGGGGGAACTATGGCTACACCTTC. The chain uses TRBV20-1 and TRBJ1-2; D possibly corresponds to TRBD1 (6 bases). Germline values: CDR1 DFQATT, CDR2 SNEGSKA (reference sequence). The ends were cut back, 3 bases at V and 2 bases at J, with 7 bases in the middle. The CDR3 has 12 amino acids.

The V gene is TRBV21-1, the J gene TRBJ2-5; TRBD1 is the table's D call and was not checked against the DNA. TRBV21-1 counts as a pseudogene. The CDR3 loop spans 13 amino acids. The CDR3 reads CASRDRAEETQYF. In DNA, the CDR3 is TGTGCCAGCAGGGACAGGGCAGAGGAGACCCAGTACTTC.